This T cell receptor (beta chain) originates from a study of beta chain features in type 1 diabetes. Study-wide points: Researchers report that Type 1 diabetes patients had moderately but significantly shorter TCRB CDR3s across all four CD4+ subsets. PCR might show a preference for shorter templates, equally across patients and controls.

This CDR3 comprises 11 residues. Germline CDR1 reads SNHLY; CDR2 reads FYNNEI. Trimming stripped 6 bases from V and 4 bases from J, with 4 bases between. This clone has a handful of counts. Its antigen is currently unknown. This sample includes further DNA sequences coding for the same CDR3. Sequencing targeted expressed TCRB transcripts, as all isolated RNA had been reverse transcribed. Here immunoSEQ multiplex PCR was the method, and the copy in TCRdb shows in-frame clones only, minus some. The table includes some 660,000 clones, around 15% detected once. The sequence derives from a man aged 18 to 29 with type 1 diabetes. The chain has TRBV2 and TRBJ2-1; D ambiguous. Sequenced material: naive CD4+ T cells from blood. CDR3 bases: TGTGCCAGCAGCGCGTACAATGAGCAGTTCTTC. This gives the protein CASSAYNEQFF.